Shown below are 27 T cell receptor beta chains from a single sample sequenced in a study of monozygotic twins with inflammatory bowel disease. Reanalyzing the 5' RACE reads, TCRdb keeps one entry per CDR3 protein, without DNA. This sample carries 350,000 to 500,000 distinct CDR3 sequences, with around 2.4% going to the ten biggest clones. What was sequenced was blood. All receptors derive from a human donor with ulcerative colitis or Crohn's disease, or a healthy co-twin of an affected twin (not recorded which).

The chain combines TRBV20-1 with TRBJ2-7; the TRBD2 assignment by TCRdb is unverifiable without DNA. From germline, CDR1 is DFQATT and CDR2 SNEGSKA (reference sequence). The CDR3 covers 15 residues. CDR3 residues: CSASSGTSLRYEQYF.

The chain uses TRBV12-3 or TRBV12-4 and TRBJ2-3; TCRdb returns TRBD1, unconfirmable since there is no DNA. The CDR3 extends over 14 amino acids. CDR3 residues: CASKVTGGTDTQYF.

CDR3 protein: CSAPRTSVGEQFF. The V call is TRBV20-1, the J call TRBJ2-1; TCRdb indicates TRBD2, and absent DNA this call remains unverified. Germline assignment: CDR1 DFQATT and CDR2 SNEGSKA (reference sequence). This CDR3 spans 13 amino acids.

This chain links TRBV27 with TRBJ1-4; TCRdb calls TRBD1, which cannot be checked without DNA. The CDR3 sequence is 14 residues long. Germline V gives CDR1 MNHEY, CDR2 SMNVEV (reference sequence). The CDR3 protein is CASSFAGGNEKLFF. Full variable domain (outside the CDR3, taken from reference TRBV27 and TRBJ1-4): EAQVTQNPRYLITVTGKKLTVTCSQNMNHEYMSWYRQDPGLGLRQIYYSMNVEVTDKGDVPEGYKVSRKEKRNFPLILESPSPNQTSLYFCASSFAGGNEKLFFGSGTQLSVL.

The J gene is TRBJ2-4, the V gene TRBV25-1; TCRdb's D gene call, TRBD2, goes unchecked for lack of DNA. The CDR3 sequence is 14 residues long. Germline assignment: CDR1 MGHDK and CDR2 SYGVNS. CDR3 sequence: CASSDSGGVVIQYF.

The chain employs TRBV24-1 and TRBJ1-5. This CDR3 spans 13 amino acids. Germline CDR1 and CDR2: KGHDR and SFDVKD. CDR3 sequence: CATSGGHNQPQHF.

This chain joins TRBV6-5 and TRBJ2-5; TCRdb reports TRBD1, a call that lacks DNA to check it against. Per the germline V gene, CDR1 is MNHEY and CDR2 is SVGAGI. CDR3 size: 13 residues. CDR3 region: CASSSTGGGTQYF.

The chain combines TRBV20-1 with TRBJ1-2. This CDR3 has 11 amino acids. CDR1 is DFQATT and CDR2 is SNEGSKA in the germline V gene (reference sequence). The CDR3 here is CSARGANGYTF.

V and J are TRBV6-5 and TRBJ2-3; TCRdb names TRBD2, which stays unverified in the absence of DNA. CDR1 MNHEY and CDR2 SVGAGI come from the germline V gene. This CDR3 has 18 residues. The CDR3 is CASSFQATSGGRVDTQYF.

V gene TRBV15 combines with J gene TRBJ2-7; TCRdb returns TRBD1, unconfirmable since there is no DNA. This CDR3 is 13 amino acids long. Germline CDR1 is LNHNV and CDR2 is YYDKDF (reference sequence). The CDR3 loop reads CATSGDRNLEQYF.

The chain employs TRBV7-2 and TRBJ1-2. Per the germline V gene, CDR1 is SGHTA and CDR2 is FQGNSA. CDR3 length: 16 amino acids. The CDR3 reads CASSLGGLGTNYGYTF.

The chain employs TRBV5-6 and TRBJ2-6; TCRdb's assignment of TRBD2 cannot be checked, as there is no DNA. The CDR3 is made up of 16 amino acids. The germline V gene encodes CDR1 SGHDT and CDR2 YYEEEE. The CDR3 is CASSLGGFSGANVLTF.

The chain couples TRBV7-9 to TRBJ2-5; TCRdb calls TRBD1, which cannot be checked without DNA. CDR1 is SEHNR and CDR2 is FQNEAQ in the germline V gene (reference sequence). This CDR3 has 17 amino acids. The chain's CDR3 is CASSLGYLQGYQETQYF.

This chain joins TRBV2 and TRBJ1-5. Germline V gene data show CDR1 as SNHLY and CDR2 as FYNNEI. The CDR3 length is 12 residues. CDR3 in amino acids: CASRRAQEPQHF.

The J gene is TRBJ2-2, the V gene TRBV5-1; absent DNA, TCRdb's TRBD1 call cannot be checked. The CDR3 extends over 14 amino acids. Germline CDR1 SGHRS, CDR2 YFSETQ. The CDR3 is CASSADSRTGKLFF. Based on the CDR3 plus reference TRBV5-1 and TRBJ2-2, the full variable domain is KAGVTQTPRYLIKTRGQQVTLSCSPISGHRSVSWYQQTPGQGLQFLFEYFSETQRNKGNFPGRFSGRQFSNSRSEMNVSTLELGDSALYLCASSADSRTGKLFFGEGSRLTVL.

V usage is TRBV5-1 and J usage is TRBJ1-2; TCRdb selects TRBD1, and the lack of DNA leaves this call unchecked. Germline CDR1 and CDR2: SGHRS and YFSETQ. The CDR3 spans 18 residues. The CDR3 loop reads CASSLGVETARKTGGYTF.

J is TRBJ2-1 and V is TRBV7-6; with no DNA, the TCRdb D assignment of TRBD1 cannot be verified. The CDR3 runs to 17 residues. CDR1 SGHVS and CDR2 FNYEAQ come from the germline V gene. The CDR3 loop is CASSATPTGGDANEQFF.

The V gene is TRBV4-1, the J gene TRBJ1-5; TCRdb calls TRBD1, which cannot be checked without DNA. The CDR3 is 15 amino acids. Per germline, CDR1 MGHRA and CDR2 YSYEKL. Here the CDR3 reads CASSQDGDSNQPQHF.

The V gene is TRBV20-1, the J gene TRBJ2-2; TCRdb's D call of TRBD1 is untestable without DNA. The CDR3 covers 12 residues. CDR1 is DFQATT, CDR2 SNEGSKA, per germline (reference sequence). The CDR3 is CRATQGTGELFF.

The chain is built from TRBV29-1 and TRBJ2-3; the TCRdb call, TRBD1, lacks DNA for checking. The germline V gene encodes CDR1 SQVTM and CDR2 ANQGSEA. This CDR3 has 16 amino acids. The CDR3 sequence is CSVEGSRGRSTDTQYF.

The V gene is TRBV6-1, the J gene TRBJ1-3; TCRdb selects TRBD1, and the lack of DNA leaves this call unchecked. The V gene's germline CDR1 is MNHNS and CDR2 SASEGT. CDR3 length: 17 residues. This CDR3 reads CASRPWFRDSSGNTIYF.

The rearrangement joins TRBV7-9 to TRBJ1-1; the TCRdb D gene call, TRBD1, has no DNA to confirm it. Germline V gene lookup returns CDR1 SEHNR and CDR2 FQNEAQ (reference sequence). The CDR3 covers 15 residues. The CDR3 here is CASSLPGRAGTEAFF.

The chain links TRBV29-1 to TRBJ2-1; TCRdb's D call, TRBD1, is unchecked because there is no DNA. This CDR3 is built from 14 residues. The V gene's germline CDR1 is SQVTM and CDR2 ANQGSEA. CDR3 region: CSTPRGLKGGEQFF.

V gene TRBV5-1 combines with J gene TRBJ1-3. Germline values: CDR1 SGHRS, CDR2 YFSETQ. The CDR3 contains 14 residues. The CDR3 here is CASSPEGSGNTIYF.

The chain has TRBV5-1 and TRBJ2-7; with no DNA, the TCRdb D assignment of TRBD1 cannot be verified. Germline lookup yields CDR1 SGHRS and CDR2 YFSETQ. The CDR3 totals 13 residues. The CDR3 sequence is CASSEQGASEQYF.

This sequence joins TRBV12-3 or TRBV12-4 and TRBJ1-2; there is no DNA to check the TCRdb D call of TRBD1. CDR3 length: 11 amino acids. CDR3 sequence reads: CAITGGGGYTF.

The chain couples TRBV7-3 to TRBJ2-1. From germline, CDR1 is SGHTA and CDR2 FQGTGA. This CDR3 comprises 15 residues. CDR3 loop: CASSLGSSYLNEQFF.